These 22 T cell receptor beta chains originate from one sample sequenced in a study of vaccination and CD4 T cells after COVID-19. Sequencing of cultured CD4+ T cell DNA used the Oncomine TCR Beta short-read assay. Each CDR3 protein gets one entry after TCRdb re-called the PCR reads with MiXCR. The profile covers roughly 16,000 distinct CDR3 sequences, with 44% appearing a single time and approximately 4% taken by the ten largest. These receptors lack a known antigen. The treatment here: approximately 10-day PBMC culture with coronavirus spike peptide pools or control peptides (ViraFEST assay). Sequenced material: CD4+ T cells from blood, cultured in vitro. These receptors were obtained from a human donor who had recovered from COVID-19.

This clonotype was observed a few times. The rearrangement joins TRBV20-1 to TRBJ1-1; D perhaps matches TRBD1 (6 bases). The germline CDR1 and CDR2 sequences are DFQATT and SNEGSKA (reference sequence). V shed 5 bases and J shed 5 bases, with 15 bases lying between them. The CDR3 is 13 residues long. CDR3 residues: CSALQGGGTEAFF. The CDR3 DNA reads TGCAGTGCTTTACAGGGAGGGGGAACTGAAGCTTTCTTT.

By sample share, this clonotype is medium-sized. The gene calls are TRBV20-1 and TRBJ2-5; D not resolved. The CDR3 extends over 14 amino acids. Germline V CDR1 and CDR2: DFQATT, SNEGSKA (reference sequence). The V end lost 6 bases, the J end lost 5 bases, and 19 bases lay between the germline ends. The CDR3 DNA is TGCAGTGCCCACAAGAGCGAGGATTGGGAGACCCAGTACTTC. Its protein product is CSAHKSEDWETQYF.

This clonotype was detected only a few times. The V and J genes are TRBV6-2 or TRBV6-3 and TRBJ1-1; 7 positions match TRBD1. Germline V lookup: CDR1 MNHEY, CDR2 SVGEGT. The CDR3 has 18 residues. Unmatched junction bases numbered 16, after V lost 2 bases and J lost 4 bases. The CDR3 sequence: CASSYDRDSPRDPTEAFF. The CDR3 DNA follows: TGTGCCAGCAGTTACGACCGGGACAGTCCTCGTGATCCCACTGAAGCTTTCTTT.

The chain combines TRBV27 with TRBJ2-3; D could derive from TRBD1 or TRBD2 (5 bases each). V lost 9 bases and J lost 6, with 25 bases in between. This CDR3 contains 16 residues. In germline, CDR1 is MNHEY, CDR2 SMNVEV (reference sequence). CDR3: CASSFLSRGQRDTQYF. In DNA form, the CDR3 reads TGTGCCAGTTCTTTTCTGTCTCGGGGCCAGCGGGATACGCAGTATTTT.

The CDR3 DNA sequence: TGTGCCAGCAGCTTAAACGTGGGGAGGGCGGGAAACACCATATATTTT. Protein sequence: CASSLNVGRAGNTIYF. The chain couples TRBV7-2 to TRBJ1-3; unclear D gene. The CDR3 has 16 amino acids. V lost 2 bases to trimming and J lost 4 bases, with 15 bases between them. Germline CDR1 SGHTA, CDR2 FQGNSA.

This clonotype appeared a few times. The J gene is TRBJ1-5, the V gene TRBV18, with a tentative D call TRBD1 (5 bases). CDR1 and CDR2 (germline): KGHSH, LQKENI. This CDR3 comprises 13 residues. Trimming took 9 bases from V and 4 from J, leaving 13 bases between them. The DNA of the CDR3 is TGTGCCAGTTCGCAGGGCGATAATCAGCCCCAGCATTTT. Encoded protein: CASSQGDNQPQHF.

The chain employs TRBV5-4 and TRBJ1-6, with 9 bases that match TRBD1. This CDR3 is 14 amino acids long. Germline loops: CDR1 SGHNT, CDR2 YYREEE (reference sequence). Germline trimming cut 4 bases from V and 6 bases from J; bases unmatched to any gene: 2. The CDR3 DNA sequence: TGTGCCAGCAGCGGGGACAGGGTTAATTCACCCCTCCACTTT. Residues: CASSGDRVNSPLHF.

The chain uses TRBV28 and TRBJ1-3; D is uncertain. The germline V and J ends were trimmed by 6 bases and 2 bases, with 20 bases remaining between them. This CDR3 has 17 residues. CDR1 and CDR2 (germline): MDHEN, SYDVKM. DNA of the CDR3: TGTGCCAGCAGCCAAACCCCCTCGGGGTACCCTGGAAACACCATATATTTT. Translating it yields CASSQTPSGYPGNTIYF.

This clonotype showed up just a few times. V usage is TRBV15 and J usage is TRBJ1-5; D is possibly TRBD1 (5 bases). Germline V gene data show CDR1 as LNHNV and CDR2 as YYDKDF (reference sequence). CDR3 size: 17 residues. V lost 5 bases to trimming and J lost 0 bases, with 17 bases between them. The CDR3 protein is CATSARTLTHSNQPQHF. In DNA form, the CDR3 reads TGTGCCACCAGCGCCCGGACATTAACCCATAGCAATCAGCCCCAGCATTTT.

The rearrangement uses TRBV5-6 and TRBJ1-2, with 9 positions matching TRBD1. With 2 bases clipped from V and 4 bases from J, the junction kept 6 bases outside the gene matches. Looked up from germline, CDR1 is SGHDT and CDR2 is YYEEEE. The CDR3 sequence is 15 residues long. The CDR3, as DNA: TGTGCCAGCAGCTTTGGTCCGGGACAGGGCTATGGCTACACCTTC. It is translated as CASSFGPGQGYGYTF.

In this sample, this clonotype turned up a few times. This chain joins TRBV10-3 and TRBJ1-1; TRBD1 might be the D (5 bases). The length of the CDR3 is 13 residues. The germline V and J ends were trimmed by 11 bases and 3 bases, with 16 bases remaining between them. CDR1 ENHRY and CDR2 SYGVKD come from the germline V gene. This chain's CDR3 is CAARQGSDTEAFF. DNA for the CDR3: TGTGCCGCTCGGCAGGGATCGGACACTGAAGCTTTCTTT.

The rearrangement links TRBV18 to TRBJ1-1; possibly TRBD1 for D (5 bases). This CDR3 has 14 amino acids. Trimming left V 1 base short and J 5 bases short, with 11 bases between. Germline assignment: CDR1 KGHSH and CDR2 LQKENI. CDR3 nucleotide sequence: TGTGCCAGCTCACCACAGGGGCGCGCAACTGAAGCTTTCTTT. The encoded protein is CASSPQGRATEAFF. Variable domain in full (rest from reference TRBV18 and TRBJ1-1): NAGVMQNPRHLVRRRGQEARLRCSPMKGHSHVYWYRQLPEEGLKFMVYLQKENIIDESGMPKERFSAEFPKEGPSILRIQQVVRGDSAAYFCASSPQGRATEAFFGQGTRLTVV.

V gene TRBV5-4 combines with J gene TRBJ2-3; TRBD2 aligns across 11 bases. V trimming: 4 bases; J trimming: 2 bases; junction bases outside the gene matches: 12. This CDR3 contains 18 residues. Germline V gene lookup returns CDR1 SGHNT and CDR2 YYREEE (reference sequence). CDR3 region: CASSKLTTSGSSTDTQYF. CDR3 coding DNA: TGTGCCAGCAGCAAGCTGACCACTAGCGGGAGTTCCACAGATACGCAGTATTTT.

This chain connects TRBV20-1 to TRBJ1-5; perhaps TRBD1 as D (6 bases). Per the germline V gene, CDR1 is DFQATT and CDR2 is SNEGSKA (reference sequence). Trimming stripped 0 bases from V and 6 bases from J, with 15 bases between. This CDR3 spans 15 amino acids. The DNA for the CDR3 is TGCAGTGCTAGAGAGGTCGGGGGGGCAGGTCAGCCCCAGCATTTT. Translation: CSAREVGGAGQPQHF.

This clonotype was seen more than once but under ten times. V usage is TRBV30 and J usage is TRBJ1-2; TRBD1 aligns across 12 bases. Trimming took 3 bases from V and 7 from J; bases not matched to a gene: 9. The CDR3 loop spans 15 amino acids. In germline, CDR1 is GTSNPN, CDR2 SVGIG (reference sequence). The CDR3 bases are TGTGCCTGGAGGGAACCGGGACAGGGGGCTGTTGGCTACACCTTC. This gives the protein CAWREPGQGAVGYTF.

The V gene is TRBV2, the J gene TRBJ1-5; no clear D gene. Germline loops: CDR1 SNHLY, CDR2 FYNNEI. V was clipped by 4 bases and J by 0 bases, with 7 bases between them. The CDR3 loop spans 14 amino acids. CDR3 DNA sequence: TGTGCCAGCAGTGGACACTATAGCAATCAGCCCCAGCATTTT. It encodes CASSGHYSNQPQHF.

The chain employs TRBV6-2 or TRBV6-3 and TRBJ2-1; D tentatively reads TRBD1 or TRBD2 (5 bases each). Trimming shortened V by 5 bases and J by 4 bases, and 12 bases separated the two germline ends. Germline V gives CDR1 MNHEY, CDR2 SVGEGT. This CDR3 is built from 14 residues. The CDR3 DNA sequence: TGTGCCAGCAGTATGTTGGGACCGTACAATGAGCAGTTCTTC. This sequence encodes CASSMLGPYNEQFF.

The rearrangement joins TRBV27 to TRBJ2-7, with D tentatively TRBD1 (5 bases). This CDR3 has 14 amino acids. Germline lookup yields CDR1 MNHEY and CDR2 SMNVEV (reference sequence). The V end lost 6 bases, the J end lost 2 bases, and 14 bases lay between the germline ends. In DNA, the CDR3 is TGTGCCAGCAGAGCGTGGACAACTACCTACGAGCAGTACTTC. This codes for CASRAWTTTYEQYF.

Judged by abundance, this clonotype is medium-sized. This rearrangement joins TRBV7-9 to TRBJ2-5, with D perhaps TRBD2 (5 bases). Germline CDR1 and CDR2: SEHNR and FQNEAQ (reference sequence). V dropped 8 bases and J dropped 1 base, with 23 bases sitting between them. This CDR3 is 17 amino acids long. The CDR3 DNA reads TGTGCCAGCCTTCCCGGTTTAGGCTTCGGACTCCAAGAGACCCAGTACTTC. It specifies CASLPGLGFGLQETQYF.

This chain connects TRBV2 to TRBJ2-1, with TRBD2 matching over 14 bases. This CDR3 region has 15 residues. Germline CDR1 and CDR2: SNHLY and FYNNEI. J gave up 6 bases and V 4 bases, and 2 bases lay outside the gene matches. CDR3 loop: CASSGGTSGSNEQFF. In DNA, the CDR3 is TGTGCCAGCAGTGGGGGGACTAGCGGGAGCAATGAGCAGTTCTTC. The whole variable domain, filled in from reference TRBV2 and TRBJ2-1, reads EPEVTQTPSHQVTQMGQEVILRCVPISNHLYFYWYRQILGQKVEFLVSFYNNEISEKSEIFDDQFSVERPDGSNFTLKIRSTKLEDSAMYFCASSGGTSGSNEQFFGPGTRLTVL.

The V call is TRBV9, the J call TRBJ1-2; D is ambiguous. The V end was cut by 3 bases, the J end by 6 bases, with 9 bases between. Germline-derived CDR1 and CDR2 are SGDLS and YYNGEE. The CDR3 spans 12 residues. This CDR3 is CASSGGGDGYTF. The CDR3 DNA follows: TGTGCCAGCAGCGGGGGAGGCGATGGCTACACCTTC. Variable domain in full (rest from reference TRBV9 and TRBJ1-2): DSGVTQTPKHLITATGQRVTLRCSPRSGDLSVYWYQQSLDQGLQFLIQYYNGEERAKGNILERFSAQQFPDLHSELNLSSLELGDSALYFCASSGGGDGYTFGSGTRLTVV.

This clonotype has a handful of counts. The chain joins TRBV6-1 to TRBJ1-2; D not resolved. Trimming shortened V by 0 bases and J by 2 bases, and 7 bases separated the two germline ends. CDR3 length: 14 residues. Germline CDR1 MNHNS, CDR2 SASEGT. CDR3 DNA: TGTGCCAGCAGTGAAGCTGAATTCAACTATGGCTACACCTTC. Translating gives CASSEAEFNYGYTF.